Following are 21 T cell receptor beta chains from one sample sequenced in a study of blood T cell repertoires in COVID-19. Method: immunoSEQ multiplex PCR; TCRdb's copy keeps in-frame clones and lacks some. The sample carries about 52,000 clones, about 90% recorded once. Input material: peripheral blood. The receptors were gathered from an elderly man with active or convalescent COVID-19.

This clone was detected only a few times. The rearrangement uses TRBV19 and TRBJ1-1; D may be TRBD1 (6 bases). The germline V gene encodes CDR1 LNHDA and CDR2 SQIVND (reference sequence). This CDR3 has 14 residues. V was clipped by 4 bases and J by 7 bases, with 16 bases between them. The CDR3 coding sequence is TGTGCCAGTAGTAAATACCGGGACATCGGTGAAGCTTTCTTT. It codes for CASSKYRDIGEAFF.

J is TRBJ1-2 and V is TRBV30; a possible D gene is TRBD1 (6 bases). This CDR3 contains 13 residues. V lost 0 bases to trimming and J lost 8 bases, with 13 bases between them. Germline values: CDR1 GTSNPN, CDR2 SVGIG (reference sequence). CDR3 in amino acids: CAWSVRGAEGYTF. The CDR3 DNA is TGTGCCTGGAGTGTACGGGGGGCAGAAGGCTACACCTTC. Using reference TRBV30 and TRBJ1-2 for the parts outside the CDR3, the full variable domain is SQTIHQWPATLVQPVGSPLSLECTVEGTSNPNLYWYRQAAGRGLQLLFYSVGIGQISSEVPQNLSASRPQDRQFILSSKKLLLSDSGFYLCAWSVRGAEGYTFGSGTRLTVV.

The rearrangement links TRBV12-3 or TRBV12-4 to TRBJ1-2, with D perhaps matching TRBD1 (5 bases). This CDR3 region has 13 residues. V was shortened by 6 bases and J by 3 bases, with 11 bases between the two germline ends. CDR3 region: CASRWGVDYGYTF. The CDR3 bases are TGTGCCAGCAGATGGGGGGTAGACTATGGCTACACCTTC.

The CDR3 DNA sequence: TGTGCCAGCAGTTCTCGACAGGGTAACACAGATACGCAGTATTTT. Translation: CASSSRQGNTDTQYF. The chain combines TRBV6-2 or TRBV6-3 with TRBJ2-3; TRBD1 agrees at 7 bases. The CDR3 contains 15 residues. Unmatched junction bases numbered 6, after V lost 4 bases and J lost 2 bases. Germline V CDR1 and CDR2: MNHEY, SVGEGT.

This chain joins TRBV2 and TRBJ1-4; D is uncertain. Trimming shortened V by 7 bases and J by 4 bases, and 10 bases separated the two germline ends. From germline, CDR1 is SNHLY and CDR2 FYNNEI. This CDR3 is 13 amino acids long. The chain's CDR3 is CASTGLLNEKLFF. The CDR3 DNA is TGTGCCAGCACCGGGTTACTTAATGAAAAACTGTTTTTT.

The J gene is TRBJ2-3, the V gene TRBV29-1; the D is unclear. The V end was cut by 6 bases, the J end by 2 bases, with 9 bases between. CDR1 and CDR2 from the germline V gene are SQVTM and ANQGSEA. The CDR3 sequence is 12 residues long. This CDR3 is CSVRYTTDTQYF. CDR3 nucleotide sequence: TGCAGCGTCAGGTACACCACAGATACGCAGTATTTT.

The rearrangement uses TRBV5-4 and TRBJ1-2; D possibly corresponds to TRBD1 (5 bases). The V gene lost 4 bases and the J gene lost 2 bases, with 15 bases spanning the gap. Germline assignment: CDR1 SGHNT and CDR2 YYREEE (reference sequence). The CDR3 runs 15 residues. DNA for the CDR3: TGTGCCAGCAGCCCTCCTGGGGGGGGAAACTATGGCTACACCTTC. It specifies CASSPPGGGNYGYTF.

In this sample, this clone turned up once. The chain links TRBV15 to TRBJ2-2; 7 nucleotides agree with TRBD2. The CDR3 consists of 15 residues. Looked up from germline, CDR1 is LNHNV and CDR2 is YYDKDF (reference sequence). Germline trimming cut 6 bases from V and 4 bases from J; bases unmatched to any gene: 8. The CDR3 nucleotides read TGTGCCACCAGGGAGGGAGGGTCGCGCACCGGGGAGCTGTTTTTT. Translating it yields CATREGGSRTGELFF.

CDR3 sequence (DNA): TGTGCCAGCCAAGGGGCGAATCAGCCCCAGCATTTT. It encodes CASQGANQPQHF. V gene TRBV28 combines with J gene TRBJ1-5; TRBD1 is a possible D gene (5 bases). Trimming removed 8 bases at V and 4 bases at J, with 9 bases between. CDR1 and CDR2 from the germline V gene are MDHEN and SYDVKM. The CDR3 covers 12 residues.

The rearrangement links TRBV4-3 to TRBJ1-6; TRBD1 matches 9 bases. CDR1 and CDR2 from the germline V gene are LGHNA and YSLEER. The CDR3 loop spans 14 amino acids. V dropped 4 bases and J dropped 10; count of bases not matched to a gene: 5. The CDR3 sequence is CASSPGQGGSPLHF. The CDR3 nucleotides are TGCGCCAGCAGCCCGGGACAGGGAGGATCACCCCTCCACTTT.

The chain is built from TRBV4-3 and TRBJ2-1; D possibly corresponds to TRBD1 (6 bases). The V end was cut by 2 bases, the J end by 13 bases, with 12 bases between. The CDR3 has 12 amino acids. Germline CDR1 reads LGHNA; CDR2 reads YSLEER. CDR3 sequence: CASSQRDTGQFF. For the CDR3, the DNA is TGCGCCAGCAGCCAAAGGGACACAGGACAGTTCTTC.

The chain employs TRBV4-3 and TRBJ2-2; D call uncertain. Trimming cost V 1 base and J 1 base, with 10 bases left between them. The germline gives CDR1 LGHNA, CDR2 YSLEER. This CDR3 contains 16 residues. The CDR3 bases are TGCGCCAGCAGCCAAGCACAGATTCAGAACACCGGGGAGCTGTTTTTT. The encoded protein is CASSQAQIQNTGELFF.

The V gene is TRBV30, the J gene TRBJ2-1; a possible D gene is TRBD2 (5 bases). With 0 bases removed from V and 3 bases from J, the gap between germline ends came to 12 bases. The germline V gene encodes CDR1 GTSNPN and CDR2 SVGIG (reference sequence). The length of the CDR3 is 15 residues. The CDR3 reads CAWSVIIASYNEQFF. The CDR3 DNA reads as TGTGCCTGGAGTGTTATAATAGCGAGCTACAATGAGCAGTTCTTC.

This rearrangement joins TRBV4-3 to TRBJ1-1; D is unresolved. Germline lookup yields CDR1 LGHNA and CDR2 YSLEER. This CDR3 is 15 amino acids long. V was shortened by 5 bases and J by 1 base, with 14 bases between the two germline ends. The CDR3 DNA is TGCGCCAGCAGCGCATCACATAAAAGGAACACTGAAGCTTTCTTT. This codes for CASSASHKRNTEAFF.

V and J are TRBV6-1 and TRBJ1-2; D may be TRBD1 (5 bases). The CDR3 extends over 16 amino acids. The germline V gene encodes CDR1 MNHNS and CDR2 SASEGT. V dropped 0 bases and J dropped 0 bases, with 11 bases sitting between them. CDR3 sequence reads: CASSEAPRGANYGYTF. The CDR3 coding sequence is TGTGCCAGCAGTGAAGCGCCTAGGGGTGCTAACTATGGCTACACCTTC.

This clone has only a few counts. This sequence joins TRBV15 and TRBJ2-3, with a possible D match to TRBD2 (7 bases). Germline CDR1 and CDR2: LNHNV and YYDKDF (reference sequence). This CDR3 has 17 residues. Trimming removed 5 bases at V and 1 base at J, with 19 bases between. As DNA, the CDR3 is TGTGCCACCAGCGCTGGAGAGACGGGGGGCGGCACAGATACGCAGTATTTT. Residues: CATSAGETGGGTDTQYF. Full variable domain (rest looked up from reference TRBV15 and TRBJ2-3): DAMVIQNPRYQVTQFGKPVTLSCSQTLNHNVMYWYQQKSSQAPKLLFHYYDKDFNNEADTPDNFQSRRPNTSFCFLDIRSPGLGDTAMYLCATSAGETGGGTDTQYFGPGTRLTVL.

The V and J genes are TRBV5-1 and TRBJ1-1; D is undetermined. The V end was cut by 0 bases, the J end by 3 bases, with 9 bases between. Germline V gene lookup returns CDR1 SGHRS and CDR2 YFSETQ. CDR3 length equals 14 residues. This CDR3 reads CASSLGSGYTEAFF. CDR3 DNA: TGCGCCAGCAGCTTGGGTTCGGGATACACTGAAGCTTTCTTT.

The gene calls are TRBV6-1 and TRBJ2-5, with a weak D call TRBD2 (6 bases). The germline V gene has CDR1 MNHNS and CDR2 SASEGT. The CDR3 covers 17 residues. V lost 3 bases and J 5 bases, leaving 22 bases between the germline ends. CDR3 amino acids: CASSDFILQARGETQYF. CDR3 nucleotides: TGTGCCAGCAGTGATTTTATCCTACAGGCCCGGGGGGAGACCCAGTACTTC.

This rearrangement joins TRBV28 to TRBJ2-7, with TRBD1 as a possible D gene (6 bases). Trimming pared 1 base from V and 1 base from J, leaving 11 bases between. The V gene's germline CDR1 is MDHEN and CDR2 SYDVKM. CDR3 length: 15 amino acids. The CDR3: CASSLLPGQSYEQYF. In DNA, the CDR3 is TGTGCCAGCAGTTTATTACCCGGACAGTCCTACGAGCAGTACTTC. The full variable domain, rest sourced from reference TRBV28 and TRBJ2-7, is DVKVTQSSRYLVKRTGEKVFLECVQDMDHENMFWYRQDPGLGLRLIYFSYDVKMKEKGDIPEGYSVSREKKERFSLILESASTNQTSMYLCASSLLPGQSYEQYFGPGTRLTVT.

In this sample, this clone turned up once. The rearrangement joins TRBV7-3 to TRBJ2-2, with D maybe TRBD1 (5 bases). V was cut by 5 bases and J by 0 bases, with 16 bases left in between. This CDR3 spans 17 amino acids. CDR1 and CDR2 from the germline V gene are SGHTA and FQGTGA. The CDR3 here is CASSPPTGHPNTGELFF. CDR3 sequence (DNA): TGTGCCAGCAGCCCCCCCACCGGACACCCGAACACCGGGGAGCTGTTTTTT.

The genes are TRBV9 and TRBJ2-1; 8 bases are shared with TRBD2. Per the germline V gene, CDR1 is SGDLS and CDR2 is YYNGEE. V gave up 4 bases and J gave up 4 bases; unmatched junction bases: 16. The length of the CDR3 is 18 residues. The CDR3 bases are TGTGCCAGCAGCCCACTGACGGGAGGGCCCATAAATTACAATGAGCAGTTCTTC. This sequence encodes CASSPLTGGPINYNEQFF.